The rows below give T cell receptor beta chains drawn from one sample of a study of T cells in Graves' hyperthyroidism and ophthalmopathy. TCRdb used MiXCR to reprocess the multiplex PCR reads, holding one entry per CDR3 protein. The sample shows about 350,000 distinct CDR3 sequences, about 15% of them seen only once. The sequenced sample consisted of blood. The receptors shown here come from a woman between 25 and 40 years old with Graves' hyperthyroidism. Each CDR3 is given with its conserved first and last residue. D genes are given only for firm matches. Only some rows state a clone size, as once, few, many or a class for expanded clones.

v_call,j_call,clone_size,d_call,cdr3_aa,cdr3_nt
TRBV20-1,TRBJ2-5,many,-,CSGISEGGQETQYF,TGCAGTGGGATCTCGGAAGGGGGGCAAGAGACCCAGTACTTC
TRBV2,TRBJ1-2,-,-,CASSAGTQLEGYTF,TGTGCCAGCAGCGCCGGGACACAACTAGAAGGCTACACCTTC
TRBV28,TRBJ2-2,-,-,CASSLADRPTGELFF,TGTGCCAGCAGTTTAGCGGACAGACCTACCGGGGAGCTGTTTTTT
TRBV2,TRBJ2-3,many,-,CATRGAYF,TGTGCCACCCGAGGGGCGTATTTT
TRBV4-1,TRBJ1-5,few,-,CASSRPGFVQPQHF,TGCGCCAGCAGCCGCCCAGGCTTCGTTCAGCCCCAGCATTTT
TRBV6-2/TRBV6-3,TRBJ2-3,few,-,CASRLTLDLPTDTQYF,TGTGCCAGCAGGCTCACCTTGGACTTACCCACAGATACGCAGTATTTT
TRBV5-1,TRBJ2-7,many,TRBD1,CASSLGRGGASYEQYF,TGCGCCAGCAGCTTGGGGAGAGGGGGCGCTTCCTACGAGCAGTACTTC
TRBV12-3/TRBV12-4,TRBJ1-4,many,-,CASTLGGGEKLFF,TGTGCCAGCACCCTTGGGGGTGGGGAAAAACTGTTTTTT
TRBV6-2/TRBV6-3,TRBJ2-1,many,-,CASSYSPLVSYNEQFF,TGTGCCAGCAGTTACTCGCCCTTGGTATCCTACAATGAGCAGTTCTTC
TRBV25-1,TRBJ2-3,few,TRBD1,CASSPTGALTDTQYF,TGTGCCAGCAGTCCCACAGGGGCTCTCACAGATACGCAGTATTTT
TRBV10-3,TRBJ2-1,many,-,CAISTGGGFNEQFF,TGTGCCATCAGTACCGGGGGTGGGTTCAATGAGCAGTTCTTC
TRBV25-1,TRBJ2-1,-,TRBD2,CASSSWLAGVNEQFF,TGTGCCAGCAGTTCATGGCTAGCGGGAGTCAATGAGCAGTTCTTC
TRBV7-9,TRBJ1-1,many,-,CASSLVGVAEAFF,TGTGCCAGCAGCTTAGTGGGGGTCGCTGAAGCTTTCTTT
TRBV6-1,TRBJ1-5,few,-,CASSLRTPGDQPQHF,TGTGCCAGCAGCCTGAGAACACCAGGCGATCAGCCCCAGCATTTT
TRBV10-3,TRBJ2-1,-,-,CAIADTSSYNEQFF,TGTGCCATCGCCGACACCAGCTCCTACAATGAGCAGTTCTTC
TRBV18,TRBJ2-3,many,-,CASSPGMVADTQYF,TGTGCCAGCTCACCGGGAATGGTGGCAGATACGCAGTATTTT
TRBV6-1,TRBJ2-3,few,TRBD2,CASRRLAGSTDTQYF,TGTGCCAGCAGGAGACTAGCGGGGTCCACAGATACGCAGTATTTT
TRBV7-9,TRBJ2-5,many,TRBD2,CASSSQREGGQETQYF,TGTGCCAGCAGCTCCCAGCGGGAGGGGGGGCAAGAGACCCAGTACTTC
TRBV12-3/TRBV12-4,TRBJ1-1,-,-,CASSKTRDTEAFF,TGTGCCAGCAGTAAAACAAGGGACACTGAAGCTTTCTTT
TRBV12-3/TRBV12-4,TRBJ1-3,few,-,CASRTDRHPGNTIYF,TGTGCCAGCAGGACGGACAGACATCCTGGAAACACCATATATTTT
TRBV20-1,TRBJ2-3,-,-,CSAINQRKNTDTQYF,TGCAGTGCTATTAATCAGCGGAAAAACACAGATACGCAGTATTTT
TRBV19,TRBJ1-2,-,-,CASSVDSAYGYTF,TGTGCCAGTAGTGTGGACAGCGCCTATGGCTACACCTTC
TRBV19,TRBJ2-7,-,-,CASSSGTGHYEQYF,TGTGCCAGTAGTTCCGGGACGGGACACTACGAGCAGTACTTC
TRBV20-1,TRBJ2-5,few,TRBD2,CSARSSGKAQETQYF,TGCAGTGCTAGATCTAGCGGGAAAGCACAAGAGACCCAGTACTTC
TRBV4-3,TRBJ1-6,-,-,CASSQQGFNSPLHF,TGCGCCAGCAGCCAGCAGGGGTTTAATTCACCCCTCCACTTT
TRBV6-1,TRBJ2-7,-,TRBD2,CASRGPGGEQYF,TGTGCCAGCAGGGGGCCGGGGGGCGAGCAGTACTTC
TRBV12-3/TRBV12-4,TRBJ2-1,many,TRBD2,CASRSQGLAYNEQFF,TGTGCCAGCAGGTCCCAGGGACTAGCCTACAATGAGCAGTTCTTC
TRBV27,TRBJ1-5,many,-,CASSSQYNQPQHF,TGTGCCAGCAGTTCACAGTACAATCAGCCCCAGCATTTT
TRBV28,TRBJ2-7,many,-,CASSVTLPEQYF,TGTGCCAGCAGTGTGACCCTCCCCGAGCAGTACTTC
TRBV11-3,TRBJ2-3,many,-,CASSNSTSWDTQYF,TGTGCCAGCAGCAACTCCACGAGTTGGGATACGCAGTATTTT
TRBV20-1,TRBJ1-5,-,TRBD1,CSAWPREGWTGGSNLQPQHF,TGCAGTGCTTGGCCAAGGGAAGGTTGGACAGGGGGCTCCAATTTACAGCCCCAGCATTTT
TRBV29-1,TRBJ2-1,once,-,CSVVFRKDEQFF,TGCAGCGTTGTCTTCAGGAAGGATGAGCAGTTCTTC
TRBV7-9,TRBJ1-2,many,-,CASSLTGGLGYTF,TGTGCCAGCAGCCTAACCGGGGGGTTAGGCTACACCTTC
TRBV28,TRBJ2-5,few,TRBD1,CASSKGQGGVETQYF,TGTGCCAGCAGTAAGGGACAGGGAGGTGTCGAGACCCAGTACTTC
TRBV27,TRBJ1-3,many,-,CASSLGFSSGNTIYF,TGTGCCAGCAGTTTAGGGTTCAGCTCTGGAAACACCATATATTTT
TRBV12-3/TRBV12-4,TRBJ2-7,-,-,CASSFGGLDEQYF,TGTGCCAGCAGTTTTGGGGGGCTCGACGAGCAGTACTTC
TRBV19,TRBJ2-2,few,-,CASSIGRVGELFF,TGTGCCAGTAGTATTGGACGCGTCGGGGAGCTGTTTTTT
TRBV2,TRBJ1-5,-,-,CASSEIAGAGEQPQHF,TGTGCCAGCAGTGAAATTGCAGGGGCAGGAGAGCAGCCCCAGCATTTT
TRBV20-1,TRBJ2-3,many,-,CSASLRLEDTQYF,TGCAGTGCTAGCTTGAGGTTAGAGGATACGCAGTATTTT
TRBV28,TRBJ2-2,many,-,CASSLTTGGTGGELFF,TGTGCCAGCAGTTTAACGACCGGGGGAACCGGCGGGGAGCTGTTTTTT
TRBV28,TRBJ1-6,many,-,CASSGVGNSPLHF,TGTGCCAGCAGTGGCGTCGGAAATTCACCCCTCCACTTT
TRBV20-1,TRBJ2-3,many,-,CSAKRTTDTDTQYF,TGCAGTGCCAAGAGGACGACAGACACAGATACGCAGTATTTT
TRBV7-6,TRBJ2-1,-,TRBD2,CASSQTSGNTGNEQFF,TGTGCCAGCAGCCAAACTAGCGGGAACACCGGCAATGAGCAGTTCTTC
TRBV9,TRBJ2-2,many,-,CASSVDGARAGELFF,TGTGCCAGCAGCGTAGACGGGGCTCGCGCCGGGGAGCTGTTTTTT
TRBV12-3/TRBV12-4,TRBJ1-4,few,-,CASSPLGGEKLFF,TGTGCCAGCAGCCCCCTCGGGGGGGAAAAACTGTTTTTT
TRBV30,TRBJ2-7,few,TRBD1,CAWRSQGASYEQYF,TGTGCCTGGAGGAGTCAGGGGGCCTCCTACGAGCAGTACTTC
TRBV20-1,TRBJ2-7,few,TRBD2,CSARDTSGSSWEQYF,TGCAGTGCTAGGGATACTAGCGGGAGTTCTTGGGAGCAGTACTTC
TRBV7-7,TRBJ2-5,many,-,CASSLVNSLSGSETQYF,TGTGCTAGCAGCTTAGTTAACAGCTTATCGGGAAGCGAGACCCAGTACTTC
TRBV6-2/TRBV6-3,TRBJ2-2,-,-,CASSYDRRAYTGELFF,TGTGCCAGCAGTTACGACAGGCGAGCGTACACCGGGGAGCTGTTTTTT
TRBV30,TRBJ1-1,-,-,CAWSVRVGMAFF,TGTGCCTGGAGTGTACGGGTAGGGATGGCTTTCTTT
TRBV28,TRBJ2-1,few,TRBD2,CASSLPLAGGQNEQFF,TGTGCCAGCAGTTTACCCCTAGCGGGAGGGCAGAATGAGCAGTTCTTC
TRBV11-2,TRBJ2-1,many,TRBD2,CASSLDGTSGANEQFF,TGTGCCAGCAGCTTAGATGGGACTAGCGGGGCAAATGAGCAGTTCTTC
TRBV28,TRBJ1-1,many,TRBD1,CASSSGQIINEAFF,TGTGCCAGCAGTTCGGGACAGATTATTAATGAAGCTTTCTTT
TRBV28,TRBJ2-5,-,-,CASSSGAETQYF,TGTGCCAGCAGTTCGGGGGCGGAGACCCAGTACTTC
TRBV27,TRBJ2-5,-,TRBD1,CASSFTGGFPQETQYF,TGTGCCAGCAGTTTCACAGGGGGCTTCCCTCAGGAGACCCAGTACTTC
TRBV10-3,TRBJ1-5,many,TRBD1,CAISESGGQNQPQHF,TGTGCCATCAGTGAGTCAGGGGGCCAGAATCAGCCCCAGCATTTT